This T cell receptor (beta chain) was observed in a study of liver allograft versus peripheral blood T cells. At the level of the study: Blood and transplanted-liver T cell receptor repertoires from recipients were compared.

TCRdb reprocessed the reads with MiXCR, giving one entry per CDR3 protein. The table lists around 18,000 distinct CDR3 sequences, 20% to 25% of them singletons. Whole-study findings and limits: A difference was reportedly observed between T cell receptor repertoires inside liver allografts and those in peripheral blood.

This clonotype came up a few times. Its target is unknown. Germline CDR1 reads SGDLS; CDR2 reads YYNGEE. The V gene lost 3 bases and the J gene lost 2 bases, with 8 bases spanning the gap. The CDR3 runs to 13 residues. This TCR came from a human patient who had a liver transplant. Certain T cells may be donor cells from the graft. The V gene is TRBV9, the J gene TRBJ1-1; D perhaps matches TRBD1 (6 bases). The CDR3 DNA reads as TGTGCCAGCAGCGAGGACAGTAACACTGAAGCTTTCTTT. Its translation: CASSEDSNTEAFF.